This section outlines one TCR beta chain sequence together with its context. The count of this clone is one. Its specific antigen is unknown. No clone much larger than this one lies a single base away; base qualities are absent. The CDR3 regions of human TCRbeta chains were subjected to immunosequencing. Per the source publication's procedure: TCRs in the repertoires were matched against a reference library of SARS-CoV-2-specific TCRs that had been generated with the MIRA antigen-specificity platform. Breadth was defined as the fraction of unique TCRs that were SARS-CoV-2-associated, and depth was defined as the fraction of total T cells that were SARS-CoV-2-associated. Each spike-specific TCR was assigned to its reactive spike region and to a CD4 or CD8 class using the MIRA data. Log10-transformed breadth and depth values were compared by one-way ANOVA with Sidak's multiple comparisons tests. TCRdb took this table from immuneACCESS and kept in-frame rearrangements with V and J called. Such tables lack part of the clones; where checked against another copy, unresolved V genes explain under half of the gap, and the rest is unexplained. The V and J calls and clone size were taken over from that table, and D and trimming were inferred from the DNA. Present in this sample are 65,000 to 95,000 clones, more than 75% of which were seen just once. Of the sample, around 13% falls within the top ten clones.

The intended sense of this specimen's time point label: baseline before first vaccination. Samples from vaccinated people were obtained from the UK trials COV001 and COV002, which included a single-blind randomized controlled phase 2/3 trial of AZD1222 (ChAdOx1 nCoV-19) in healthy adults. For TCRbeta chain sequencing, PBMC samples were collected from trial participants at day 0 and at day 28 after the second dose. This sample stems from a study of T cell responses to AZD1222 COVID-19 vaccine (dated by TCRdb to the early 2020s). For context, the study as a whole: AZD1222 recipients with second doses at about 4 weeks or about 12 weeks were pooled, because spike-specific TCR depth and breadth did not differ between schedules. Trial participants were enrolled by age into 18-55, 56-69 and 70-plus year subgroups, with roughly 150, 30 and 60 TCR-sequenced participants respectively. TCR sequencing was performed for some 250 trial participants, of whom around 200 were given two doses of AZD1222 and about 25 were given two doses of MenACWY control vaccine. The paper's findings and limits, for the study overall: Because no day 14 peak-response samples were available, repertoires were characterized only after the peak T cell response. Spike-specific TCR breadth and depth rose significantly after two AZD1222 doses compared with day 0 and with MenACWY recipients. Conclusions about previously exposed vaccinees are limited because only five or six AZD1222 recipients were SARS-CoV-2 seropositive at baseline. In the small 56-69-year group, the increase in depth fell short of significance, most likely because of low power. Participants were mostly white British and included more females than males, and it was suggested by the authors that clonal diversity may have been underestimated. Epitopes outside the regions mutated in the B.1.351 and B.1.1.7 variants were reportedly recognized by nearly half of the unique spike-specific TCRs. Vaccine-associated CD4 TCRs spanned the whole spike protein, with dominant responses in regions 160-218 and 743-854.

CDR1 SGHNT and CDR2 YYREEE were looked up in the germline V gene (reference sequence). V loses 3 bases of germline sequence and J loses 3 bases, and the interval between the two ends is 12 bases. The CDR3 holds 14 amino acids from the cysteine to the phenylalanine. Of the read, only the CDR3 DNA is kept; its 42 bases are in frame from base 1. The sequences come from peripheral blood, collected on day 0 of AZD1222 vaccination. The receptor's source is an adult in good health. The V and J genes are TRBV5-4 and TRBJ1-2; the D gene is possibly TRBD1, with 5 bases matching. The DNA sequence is TGTGCCAGCAGCTCCCCCGCGACAGACTATGGCTACACCTTC. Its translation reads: CASSSPATDYGYTF.